These T cell receptor beta chains were read from a single sample in a study of T cell changes during pregnancy in multiple sclerosis. The repertoire was sequenced with immunoSEQ multiplex PCR; TCRdb's copy has only in-frame clones and lacks some. This sample has about 80,000 clones, with 94% found just once. Sequencing was performed on peripheral blood, taken in the third trimester of pregnancy. All receptors come from a female donor with multiple sclerosis, enrolled in a pregnancy study. CDR3s include the opening cysteine and the closing phenylalanine or tryptophan. A D gene is named only where the DNA matches it firmly.

>.|TRBV28|TRBJ1-5
CASSSSRQPQHF
TGTGCCAGCAGTAGCTCGAGGCAGCCCCAGCATTTT
>TRBD2|TRBV5-1|TRBJ2-3
CASSLISGGGTDTQYF
TGCGCCAGCAGCTTAATTAGCGGGGGTGGCACAGATACGCAGTATTTT
>.|TRBV30|TRBJ1-4
CAWSRRSNEKLFF
TGTGCCTGGAGTCGACGGAGTAATGAAAAACTGTTTTTT
>TRBD1|TRBV7-2|TRBJ2-4
CASSPRQGSGKNIQYF
TGTGCCAGCAGCCCTAGACAGGGTTCTGGCAAAAACATTCAGTACTTC
>.|TRBV7-3|TRBJ2-7
CASSFARFDEQYF
TGTGCCAGCAGCTTCGCCAGATTCGACGAGCAGTACTTC
>.|TRBV6-1|TRBJ2-7
CASSDYPYEQYF
TGTGCCAGCAGTGACTATCCATACGAGCAGTACTTC
>.|TRBV4-1|TRBJ2-7
CASSLSSAGVYEQYF
TGCGCCAGCAGCTTAAGTAGTGCAGGGGTCTACGAGCAGTACTTC
>TRBD1|TRBV28|TRBJ2-1
CASSNRDRGLEQFF
TGTGCCAGCTCGAACCGGGACAGGGGTCTTGAGCAGTTCTTC
>TRBD2|TRBV11-1|TRBJ2-1
CASSFRSGGANEQFF
TGTGCCAGCAGTTTCAGGAGCGGGGGTGCTAATGAGCAGTTCTTC
>.|TRBV9|TRBJ1-2
CASSGGLTGLGYTF
TGTGCCAGCAGCGGGGGACTTACAGGCCTCGGCTACACCTTC
>.|TRBV7-9|TRBJ1-2
CASSQGLDGYTF
TGTGCCAGCAGCCAGGGGCTGGATGGCTACACCTTC
>.|TRBV15|TRBJ1-1
CATRRRDTEAFF
TGTGCCACCAGGAGGAGGGACACTGAAGCTTTCTTT
>.|TRBV25-1|TRBJ1-4
CASSELGLTGGKLFF
TGTGCCAGCAGTGAATTGGGACTAACCGGAGGAAAACTGTTTTTT
>TRBD2|TRBV6-1|TRBJ2-7
CASSDQRGLYEQYF
TGTGCCAGCAGCGATCAGCGGGGGCTCTACGAGCAGTACTTC
>TRBD1|TRBV5-1|TRBJ2-5
CASSLFGTDQETQYF
TGCGCCAGCAGCTTATTCGGGACAGATCAAGAGACCCAGTACTTC
>.|TRBV5-1|TRBJ1-5
CASSETPAGDQPQHF
TGCGCCAGCAGCGAGACCCCGGCAGGCGATCAGCCCCAGCATTTT
>TRBD2|TRBV5-6|TRBJ2-3
CASIGAGGRTDTQYF
TGTGCCAGCATCGGGGCGGGGGGCCGCACAGATACGCAGTATTTT
>TRBD1|TRBV5-1|TRBJ1-6
CASSLATGEPLHF
TGCGCCAGCAGCTTGGCCACAGGGGAACCCCTCCACTTT
>.|TRBV6-4|TRBJ2-2
CASSERGDAGELFF
TGTGCCAGCAGTGAAAGGGGCGACGCCGGGGAGCTGTTTTTT
>.|TRBV2|TRBJ2-1
CASSEAPDLFNEQFF
TGTGCCAGCAGTGAAGCGCCGGACTTATTCAATGAGCAGTTCTTC
>.|TRBV9|TRBJ1-5
CASSASGGNQPQHF
TGTGCCAGCAGCGCATCAGGGGGCAATCAGCCCCAGCATTTT
>.|TRBV11-2|TRBJ2-7
CASGPQGQDGDEQYF
TGTGCCAGCGGACCACAGGGCCAGGACGGGGACGAGCAGTACTTC
>.|TRBV5-4|TRBJ2-7
CASSLDEVAYEQYF
TGTGCCAGCAGCTTAGACGAGGTCGCCTACGAGCAGTACTTC
>TRBD1|TRBV5-6|TRBJ2-7
CASSFMTGTAYEQYF
TGTGCCAGCAGCTTCATGACCGGGACAGCCTACGAGCAGTACTTC
>.|TRBV6-5|TRBJ2-2
CASANAASYTGELFF
TGTGCCAGCGCCAACGCGGCCAGTTACACCGGGGAGCTGTTTTTT
>.|TRBV19|TRBJ1-1
CASSIRSGRNTEAFF
TGTGCCAGTAGTATCCGTTCCGGGAGGAACACTGAAGCTTTCTTT
>TRBD1|TRBV6-6|TRBJ2-3
CASSRTGGADTQYF
TGTGCCAGCAGCCGCACAGGGGGCGCAGATACGCAGTATTTT